Each of the 9 T cell receptor beta chains below was sequenced from the same sample in a study of identifying expanded T cells in peripheral blood. Produced via immunoSEQ multiplex PCR; TCRdb's table is partial and in-frame only. The repertoire holds around 90,000 clones, with approximately 90% as singletons. The sample consisted of blood. Receptors originate from a person between 18 and 69 years old in good health.

The chain employs TRBV11-3 and TRBJ2-1; TRBD2 might be the D (6 bases). Germline V gives CDR1 SGHNT, CDR2 YENEEA. The CDR3 covers 15 residues. V shed 4 bases and J shed 6 bases, with 16 bases lying between them. For the CDR3, the DNA is TGTGCCAGCAGCTCCCGGGGGTCTAGCAGCAATGAGCAGTTCTTC. This codes for CASSSRGSSSNEQFF.

This clone came up once. V usage is TRBV28 and J usage is TRBJ2-7; the match to TRBD1 covers 10 bases. This CDR3 has 19 residues. Germline V gives CDR1 MDHEN, CDR2 SYDVKM. After removal of 6 bases from V and 3 bases from J, the junction contained 20 bases not matched to a gene. The CDR3 DNA follows: TGTGCCAGCAGCCTTGGTTGGTCCGGGACAGGGGACAAAGGCTACGAGCAGTACTTC. Its translation: CASSLGWSGTGDKGYEQYF.

V gene TRBV28 combines with J gene TRBJ1-6, with TRBD1 matching over 8 bases. V lost 2 bases to trimming and J lost 8 bases; unmatched junction nucleotides: 2. There are 14 residues in the CDR3. Germline values: CDR1 MDHEN, CDR2 SYDVKM. In DNA, the CDR3 is TGTGCCAGCAGTTTACTCAGGGGGCATTCACCCCTCCACTTT. The encoded protein is CASSLLRGHSPLHF. The full variable domain, rest sourced from reference TRBV28 and TRBJ1-6, is DVKVTQSSRYLVKRTGEKVFLECVQDMDHENMFWYRQDPGLGLRLIYFSYDVKMKEKGDIPEGYSVSREKKERFSLILESASTNQTSMYLCASSLLRGHSPLHFGNGTRLTVT.

The chain carries TRBV9 and TRBJ2-3; 8 bases line up with TRBD1. This CDR3 spans 17 amino acids. Germline CDR1 and CDR2: SGDLS and YYNGEE. J was trimmed by 3 bases and V by 0 bases; bases with no gene match: 9. CDR3 protein: CASSVAPQGAQTDTQYF. The CDR3 bases are TGTGCCAGCAGCGTAGCGCCCCAGGGGGCGCAAACAGATACGCAGTATTTT. Supplemented by reference TRBV9 and TRBJ2-3, the full variable domain reads DSGVTQTPKHLITATGQRVTLRCSPRSGDLSVYWYQQSLDQGLQFLIQYYNGEERAKGNILERFSAQQFPDLHSELNLSSLELGDSALYFCASSVAPQGAQTDTQYFGPGTRLTVL.

V is TRBV7-2 and J is TRBJ2-3, with D hard to call. CDR3 length: 14 residues. V was shortened by 2 bases and J by 1 base, with 7 bases between the two germline ends. CDR1 and CDR2 (germline): SGHTA, FQGNSA. CDR3 loop: CASSLLVGTDTQYF. The CDR3 DNA reads TGTGCCAGCAGCTTACTGGTCGGCACAGATACGCAGTATTTT.

The chain has TRBV19 and TRBJ2-3; the match to TRBD1 covers 10 bases. Per the germline V gene, CDR1 is LNHDA and CDR2 is SQIVND (reference sequence). The CDR3 extends over 17 amino acids. V trimming: 8 bases; J trimming: 1 base; junction bases outside the gene matches: 12. The CDR3 DNA is TGTGCCAGTCAAAAGGGCTCCGGGACAGGGGGCACAGATACGCAGTATTTT. It translates to CASQKGSGTGGTDTQYF. Based on the CDR3 plus reference TRBV19 and TRBJ2-3, the full variable domain is DGGITQSPKYLFRKEGQNVTLSCEQNLNHDAMYWYRQDPGQGLRLIYYSQIVNDFQKGDIAEGYSVSREKKESFPLTVTSAQKNPTAFYLCASQKGSGTGGTDTQYFGPGTRLTVL.

V and J are TRBV28 and TRBJ2-1, with D possibly called TRBD1 or TRBD2 (5 bases each). V lost 10 bases and J lost 8, with 15 bases in between. The CDR3 sequence is 12 residues long. Germline V gene lookup returns CDR1 MDHEN and CDR2 SYDVKM. The CDR3 protein is CAIEGQGYEQFF. The CDR3 coding sequence is TGTGCCATCGAGGGGCAGGGTTATGAGCAGTTCTTC.

This clone came up a few times. V is TRBV2 and J is TRBJ2-2, with 8 bases identical to TRBD2. The CDR3 spans 15 residues. Germline V lookup: CDR1 SNHLY, CDR2 FYNNEI. V was clipped by 6 bases and J by 7 bases; unmatched bases: 10. The CDR3 nucleotides read TGTGCCAGCAGCCCCGGGACTAGTTGGGTCGGGGAGCTGTTTTTT. The encoded protein is CASSPGTSWVGELFF.

The genes are TRBV2 and TRBJ1-6; 7 bases align to TRBD1. The CDR3 consists of 14 residues. J lost 8 bases, V lost 6 bases, and 7 bases had no gene match. In germline, CDR1 is SNHLY, CDR2 FYNNEI. The CDR3 sequence: CASSIRGEDSPLHF. The CDR3 DNA reads TGTGCCAGCAGCATCAGGGGGGAGGATTCACCCCTCCACTTT. The variable domain in full, with the rest retrieved from reference TRBV2 and TRBJ1-6, is EPEVTQTPSHQVTQMGQEVILRCVPISNHLYFYWYRQILGQKVEFLVSFYNNEISEKSEIFDDQFSVERPDGSNFTLKIRSTKLEDSAMYFCASSIRGEDSPLHFGNGTRLTVT.